These 22 T cell receptor beta chains share one sample of origin, sequenced in a study of cytomegalovirus exposure and HLA in healthy donors. With 60 Vbeta and 13 Jbeta primers, the PCR was carried out. The assay was immunoSEQ multiplex PCR, and TCRdb's table has in-frame clones only and misses some. The data show around 160,000 clones, 68% seen once. Sample: PBMCs. Source of these receptors: a man aged 50 to 59 in good health and CMV-seronegative.

A single count supports this clone. The chain uses TRBV5-1 and TRBJ2-5, with 14 bases aligning to TRBD2. The J segment lost 2 bases and the V segment lost 4 bases, leaving 7 bases of the junction unmatched. Germline CDR1 and CDR2: SGHRS and YFSETQ. This CDR3 is built from 17 residues. The CDR3 nucleotides are TGCGCCAGCAGCACCCGACTAGCGGGGGGGCGGCAAGAGACCCAGTACTTC. Residues: CASSTRLAGGRQETQYF.

With respect to this clone: Relative to the germline gene, one junction end is altered; a read error may explain this. CDR3 coding DNA: TGTTCCAGCAGCTTCGAGAATTCACCCCTCCACTTT. The encoded protein is CSSSFENSPLHF. This chain uses TRBV7-9 with TRBJ1-6; D gene uncertain. Germline V CDR1 and CDR2: SEHNR, FQNEAQ (reference sequence). The CDR3 extends over 12 amino acids.

The rearrangement uses TRBV28 and TRBJ2-2; 7 bases align to TRBD1. The germline CDR1 and CDR2 sequences are MDHEN and SYDVKM. The V segment lost 6 bases and the J segment 6 bases; nucleotides outside the gene matches: 4. The CDR3 is made up of 13 amino acids. The CDR3: CASRRTGAGELFF. CDR3 bases: TGTGCCAGCAGGAGAACAGGGGCCGGGGAGCTGTTTTTT.

The chain joins TRBV18 to TRBJ2-3; 7 bases agree with TRBD1. CDR1 is KGHSH and CDR2 is LQKENI in the germline V gene. This CDR3 is built from 18 residues. V lost 2 bases, J lost 7 bases, and 18 bases stayed unmatched. The CDR3 spells CASSPSVIGTAPTNTQYF. In DNA form, the CDR3 reads TGTGCCAGCTCACCATCGGTAATCGGGACAGCCCCAACTAATACGCAGTATTTT.

The chain couples TRBV5-1 to TRBJ1-2; tentative D call: TRBD1 (5 bases). V lost 6 bases to trimming and J lost 4 bases, with 13 bases between them. The CDR3 totals 13 residues. CDR1 and CDR2 (germline): SGHRS, YFSETQ. The CDR3 here is CASTRITGYGYTF. The CDR3 nucleotides are TGCGCCAGCACCCGGATAACAGGCTATGGCTACACCTTC.

V is TRBV7-7 and J is TRBJ2-3; 9 bases map to TRBD1. The V segment lost 4 bases and the J segment 7 bases; nucleotides outside the gene matches: 15. The germline V gene encodes CDR1 SSHAT and CDR2 FNYEAQ (reference sequence). The CDR3 contains 17 residues. The CDR3 nucleotides are TGTGCCAGCAGCTCGGACAGGGGTCTCAGTGGGGCTAATACGCAGTATTTT. It specifies CASSSDRGLSGANTQYF.

The rearrangement links TRBV5-4 to TRBJ2-7; D is perhaps TRBD2 (6 bases). Trimming took off 1 base at V and 2 bases at J, with 16 bases between the two ends. Germline V lookup: CDR1 SGHNT, CDR2 YYREEE (reference sequence). This CDR3 has 16 amino acids. CDR3 nucleotides: TGTGCCAGCAGCTTGAGTGGGCGGGGAGCCACCTACGAGCAGTACTTC. Protein product: CASSLSGRGATYEQYF.

The gene calls are TRBV7-8 and TRBJ1-4, with D possibly being TRBD1 (5 bases). The CDR3 length is 16 residues. In germline, CDR1 is SGHVS, CDR2 FQNEAQ. With 1 base removed from V and 6 bases from J, the gap between germline ends came to 15 bases. The CDR3 DNA follows: TGTGCCAGCAGCTTAGTGTTGGGGGGGGTTTATGAAAAACTGTTTTTT. This translates into CASSLVLGGVYEKLFF.

The rearrangement uses TRBV11-2 and TRBJ1-1; weak D call: TRBD1 (6 bases). The CDR3 has 18 amino acids. CDR1 and CDR2 from the germline V gene are SGHAT and FQNNGV. Trimming took off 3 bases at V and 3 bases at J, with 23 bases between the two ends. The CDR3: CASSFPRGGGRKDTEAFF. The CDR3 coding sequence is TGTGCCAGCAGCTTCCCTCGAGGGGGGGGCCGTAAGGACACTGAAGCTTTCTTT.

The rearrangement joins TRBV5-1 to TRBJ1-1; D remains ambiguous. The CDR3 runs to 14 residues. The V and J ends lost 1 base and 1 base respectively, with 8 bases between them. CDR1 and CDR2 from the germline V gene are SGHRS and YFSETQ. The CDR3 DNA follows: TGCGCCAGCAGCTTGTCAGGTGCGAACACTGAAGCTTTCTTT. This codes for CASSLSGANTEAFF.

The J gene is TRBJ1-2, the V gene TRBV7-3; 8 bases agree with TRBD1. After removal of 2 bases from V and 7 bases from J, the junction contained 6 bases not matched to a gene. The CDR3 is made up of 14 amino acids. Looked up from germline, CDR1 is SGHTA and CDR2 is FQGTGA. CDR3 bases: TGTGCCAGCAGCTTAGACTCAGGGGGCGTTGGCTACACCTTC. Protein sequence: CASSLDSGGVGYTF.

The chain uses TRBV18 and TRBJ2-3, with D possibly being TRBD2 (6 bases). This CDR3 comprises 14 residues. CDR1 is KGHSH and CDR2 is LQKENI in the germline V gene. Trimming left V 0 bases short and J 3 bases short, with 7 bases between. The CDR3 loop is CASSPPGGTDTQYF. The CDR3 DNA reads as TGTGCCAGCTCACCACCGGGGGGTACAGATACGCAGTATTTT.

The CDR3 region has the DNA TGTGCCAGCAGCTTAACCAGGGGGCTTTCCGGGGAGCTGTTTTTT. This translates into CASSLTRGLSGELFF. The chain links TRBV7-2 to TRBJ2-2; 8 bases match TRBD1. J gave up 6 bases and V 2 bases, and 5 bases lay outside the gene matches. The CDR3 loop spans 15 amino acids. The germline V gene encodes CDR1 SGHTA and CDR2 FQGNSA.

The chain employs TRBV28 and TRBJ2-7; maybe TRBD1 (5 bases). Trimming removed 1 base from V and 3 bases from J, with 13 bases in between. The CDR3 is 15 residues long. Germline V lookup: CDR1 MDHEN, CDR2 SYDVKM. The CDR3 DNA follows: TGTGCCAGCAGTTTATATTCCAGGCAGGGCTACGAGCAGTACTTC. Protein sequence: CASSLYSRQGYEQYF.

This chain uses TRBV5-1 with TRBJ2-5; 12 nucleotides line up with TRBD2. This CDR3 has 17 amino acids. Germline CDR1 reads SGHRS; CDR2 reads YFSETQ. V was clipped by 4 bases and J by 4 bases; unmatched bases: 11. In DNA form, the CDR3 reads TGCGCCAGCAGCCTAACTAGCGGGGGGTTGGCGGCAGAGACCCAGTACTTC. Protein product: CASSLTSGGLAAETQYF.

This chain links TRBV13 with TRBJ1-1; a weak D match, TRBD1 (5 bases). The CDR3 is made up of 16 amino acids. CDR1 and CDR2 from the germline V gene are PRHDT and FYEKMQ (reference sequence). The ends were cut back, 5 bases at V and 1 base at J, with 17 bases in the middle. The CDR3 loop is CASSIRGTGRNTEAFF. DNA of the CDR3: TGTGCCAGCAGCATTCGCGGTACAGGTCGGAACACTGAAGCTTTCTTT.

CDR3 region: CASSLLAGVNSYEQYF. The DNA for the CDR3 is TGTGCCAGCAGTTTATTGGCGGGGGTTAACTCCTACGAGCAGTACTTC. This rearrangement joins TRBV27 to TRBJ2-7; TRBD2 matches at 7 bases. There are 16 residues in the CDR3. J gave up 0 bases and V 1 base, and 6 bases lay outside the gene matches. The V gene's germline CDR1 is MNHEY and CDR2 SMNVEV (reference sequence).

The rearrangement links TRBV28 to TRBJ1-6; 7 bases are a match to TRBD1. With V trimmed by 8 bases and J by 7 bases, 11 bases remained unmatched. CDR3 length: 15 amino acids. The germline gives CDR1 MDHEN, CDR2 SYDVKM. CDR3 amino acids: CASGVWTGLNSPLHF. Here the CDR3 DNA reads TGTGCCAGCGGGGTCTGGACAGGCCTAAATTCACCCCTCCACTTT.

This clone was recorded only once. V and J are TRBV7-9 and TRBJ2-7; 10 bases fit TRBD1. The germline CDR1 and CDR2 sequences are SEHNR and FQNEAQ (reference sequence). The CDR3 runs to 14 residues. Trimming took 7 bases from V and 6 from J; bases not matched to a gene: 9. This CDR3 reads CASTLIGTGVEQYF. CDR3 DNA sequence: TGTGCCAGCACCCTCATCGGGACAGGGGTCGAGCAGTACTTC. Combining the CDR3 with reference TRBV7-9 and TRBJ2-7 gives the whole variable domain DTGVSQNPRHKITKRGQNVTFRCDPISEHNRLYWYRQTLGQGPEFLTYFQNEAQLEKSRLLSDRFSAERPKGSFSTLEIQRTEQGDSAMYLCASTLIGTGVEQYFGPGTRLTVT.

The gene calls are TRBV20-1 and TRBJ1-1, with 7 positions matching TRBD1. Germline V gene sequence: CDR1 DFQATT, CDR2 SNEGSKA (reference sequence). Trimming removed 6 bases from V and 10 bases from J; junction bases left unmatched: 8. The CDR3 spans 11 residues. Here the CDR3 DNA reads TGCAGTGCGTGGGGACAGCGTATAGCTTTCTTT. Its translation: CSAWGQRIAFF.

The chain employs TRBV4-1 and TRBJ1-6, with 10 bases that match TRBD1. Trimming at V came to 2 bases and at J to 8 bases, leaving 9 bases not matched to a gene. Per germline, CDR1 MGHRA and CDR2 YSYEKL. The CDR3 totals 17 residues. The CDR3 nucleotides are TGCGCCAGCAGCCAACTACTCCGGGACAGGGGCCATTCACCCCTCCACTTT. As protein: CASSQLLRDRGHSPLHF.

The V and J genes are TRBV18 and TRBJ1-1; TRBD1 is a possible D gene (5 bases). CDR3 size: 14 residues. Deletions cut 3 bases from V and 6 bases from J, with 14 bases between. Germline V gene data show CDR1 as KGHSH and CDR2 as LQKENI. The CDR3 DNA reads as TGTGCCAGCTCACCGGACATAGTCGGCGCTGAAGCTTTCTTT. Translating gives CASSPDIVGAEAFF.